A selection of T cell receptor beta chains follows, all from one sample in a study of Ad26.COV2.S vaccination and SARS-CoV-2 variants. Generated by immunoSEQ multiplex PCR, the TCRdb table keeps only in-frame clones and is missing some. This table holds roughly 350,000 clones, about 88% found once. The specimen was peripheral blood, collected in a trial of Ad26.COV2.S vaccine versus placebo. The source is a person aged 18-65 years who received the Ad26.COV2.S COVID-19 vaccine or a placebo. Both conserved end residues are part of each CDR3. A D gene is named only where the DNA matches it firmly. Clone size is given for some rows only: seen once, a few or many times, or a class if the clone is expanded.

V: TRBV12-5; J: TRBJ1-2; size: .; D: TRBD1; DNA: TGTGCTAGTGGGCCCGGGACAGGCTATGGCTACACCTTC; CDR3: CASGPGTGYGYTF
V: TRBV7-2; J: TRBJ1-2; size: .; D: .; DNA: TGTGCCAGCAGCTTAGGGTCCTCGCAGGGGCTGGGGGGCTACACCTTC; CDR3: CASSLGSSQGLGGYTF
V: TRBV28; J: TRBJ1-2; size: .; D: TRBD1; DNA: TGTGCCAGCACCGGGACAGGTCCTTCAGAGTATGGCTACACCTTC; CDR3: CASTGTGPSEYGYTF
V: TRBV7-8; J: TRBJ2-5; size: .; D: .; DNA: TGTGCCAGCAGCTTACCCCGGGGCCCTTACCAAGAGACCCAGTACTTC; CDR3: CASSLPRGPYQETQYF
V: TRBV5-1; J: TRBJ2-3; size: .; D: .; DNA: TGCGCCAGCAGCTCAGGAGATACGCAGTATTTT; CDR3: CASSSGDTQYF
V: TRBV5-4; J: TRBJ2-5; size: .; D: .; DNA: TGTGCCAGCAGCTTGGAAGGGGGTGGAGAGACCCAGTACTTC; CDR3: CASSLEGGGETQYF
V: TRBV28; J: TRBJ2-1; size: .; D: .; DNA: TGTGCCAGCAGACCTGACAGGTACAATGAGCAGTTCTTC; CDR3: CASRPDRYNEQFF
V: TRBV9; J: TRBJ1-2; size: .; D: TRBD1; DNA: TGTGCCAGCAGCGTAGGGGACAGGGTGTTTGGCTACACCTTC; CDR3: CASSVGDRVFGYTF
V: TRBV3-1/TRBV3-2; J: TRBJ1-4; size: .; D: TRBD1; DNA: TGTGCCAGCACCTCCGGGGGGGACAGGGGGCAAAAACTGTTTTTT; CDR3: CASTSGGDRGQKLFF
V: TRBV6-6; J: TRBJ2-2; size: .; D: .; DNA: TGTGCCAGCAGTTTAAACAGGGACTCGGGAGCTGGGGAGCTGTTTTTT; CDR3: CASSLNRDSGAGELFF
V: TRBV7-9; J: TRBJ1-4; size: .; D: .; DNA: TGTGCCAGCAGCTTAGAGGCAGGGAATAATGAAAAACTGTTTTTT; CDR3: CASSLEAGNNEKLFF
V: TRBV11-3; J: TRBJ2-7; size: many; D: .; DNA: TGTGCCAGCAGCAACGGACGCGAAAACGAGCAGTACTTC; CDR3: CASSNGRENEQYF
V: TRBV19; J: TRBJ1-2; size: .; D: .; DNA: TGTGCCAGTAGTATTGTTACTAACTATGGCTACACCTTC; CDR3: CASSIVTNYGYTF
V: TRBV15; J: TRBJ1-3; size: .; D: .; DNA: TGTGCCACCAGCAGGGACACCATGAGCTCTGGAAACACCATATATTTT; CDR3: CATSRDTMSSGNTIYF
V: TRBV7-3; J: TRBJ2-7; size: .; D: TRBD2; DNA: TGTGCCAGCAGCTTACTTTCCGGGACTAGCGGGGGGGCGGAAGAGCAGTACTTC; CDR3: CASSLLSGTSGGAEEQYF
V: TRBV28; J: TRBJ2-3; size: .; D: TRBD1; DNA: TGTGCCAGCACCCACCGGGACAGGGTGGGAGATACGCAGTATTTT; CDR3: CASTHRDRVGDTQYF
V: TRBV5-4; J: TRBJ2-3; size: .; D: .; DNA: TGTGCCAGCAGCCAGGGACATCCTTTGAATACGCAGTATTTT; CDR3: CASSQGHPLNTQYF
V: TRBV11-3; J: TRBJ2-7; size: .; D: TRBD2; DNA: TGTGCCAGCAGCTTAGATTCTATTTCCGGGAGGCAAGGAGAGCAGTACTTC; CDR3: CASSLDSISGRQGEQYF
V: TRBV7-2; J: TRBJ1-5; size: few; D: .; DNA: TGTGCCAGCAGCCCTCAGGAGAATCAGCCCCAGCATTTT; CDR3: CASSPQENQPQHF
V: TRBV3-1/TRBV3-2; J: TRBJ1-4; size: .; D: .; DNA: TGTGCCAGCAGCCAAGTACGATCGTGGGGAGAGAATGAAAAACTGTTTTTT; CDR3: CASSQVRSWGENEKLFF
V: TRBV29-1; J: TRBJ2-1; size: .; D: .; DNA: TGCAGCGTTGTGGGGAATAGAATGTACAATGAGCAGTTCTTC; CDR3: CSVVGNRMYNEQFF
V: TRBV7-2; J: TRBJ2-3; size: .; D: TRBD2; DNA: TGTGCCAGCAGCTTAGGGGACTACCTTAGCACAGATACGCAGTATTTT; CDR3: CASSLGDYLSTDTQYF
V: TRBV4-1; J: TRBJ2-1; size: .; D: .; DNA: TGCGCCAGCAGCCAGTCCCGCAACTCCTACAATGAGCAGTTCTTC; CDR3: CASSQSRNSYNEQFF
V: TRBV5-1; J: TRBJ2-6; size: .; D: .; DNA: TGCGCCAGCAACTTAGACAGGTTTGGGGCCAACGTCCTGACTTTC; CDR3: CASNLDRFGANVLTF
V: TRBV7-2; J: TRBJ2-1; size: .; D: .; DNA: TGTGCCAGCAGTCCCGGGCCTACGAGCGGTGAGCAGTTCTTC; CDR3: CASSPGPTSGEQFF
V: TRBV28; J: TRBJ1-6; size: .; D: TRBD1; DNA: TGTGCCAGCACCCTCCTCGGGACAGGGGGCCAAAGCTCCTATAATTCACCCCTCCACTTT; CDR3: CASTLLGTGGQSSYNSPLHF
V: TRBV5-4; J: TRBJ2-5; size: .; D: .; DNA: TGTGCCAGCAGGCCCCGAACCCAAGAGACCCAGTACTTC; CDR3: CASRPRTQETQYF
V: TRBV10-3; J: TRBJ2-1; size: .; D: .; DNA: TGTGCCATCAGTGCTGCCGGGAACTACAATGAGCAGTTCTTC; CDR3: CAISAAGNYNEQFF
V: TRBV7-9; J: TRBJ2-1; size: .; D: TRBD1; DNA: TGTGCCAGCAGCTCACAGACAGGGGCGAGGTACAATGAGCAGTTCTTC; CDR3: CASSSQTGARYNEQFF
V: TRBV5-1; J: TRBJ1-2; size: .; D: .; DNA: TGCGCCAGCAGCTTGGAGGGGTCCTATGGCTACACCTTC; CDR3: CASSLEGSYGYTF
V: TRBV5-1; J: TRBJ2-2; size: .; D: .; DNA: TGCGCCAGCAATTGGCAGGGGACCGGGGAGCTGTTTTTT; CDR3: CASNWQGTGELFF
V: TRBV5-4; J: TRBJ1-3; size: .; D: .; DNA: TGTGCCAGCAGCGCGGGGACTCCCACTTCATTCTCTGGAAACACCATATATTTT; CDR3: CASSAGTPTSFSGNTIYF
V: TRBV6-6; J: TRBJ1-1; size: .; D: TRBD1; DNA: TGTGCCAGCAGTTACTCGACAGGGGCATTTCGCACTGAAGCTTTCTTT; CDR3: CASSYSTGAFRTEAFF
V: TRBV5-1; J: TRBJ2-5; size: .; D: .; DNA: TGCGCCAGCAGCCCCAACCGCGAGACCCAGTACTTC; CDR3: CASSPNRETQYF
V: TRBV4-3; J: TRBJ2-7; size: .; D: TRBD1; DNA: TGCGCCAGCAGCCTAGGCTACCGGGACAGGGGCTACGAGCAGTACTTC; CDR3: CASSLGYRDRGYEQYF
V: TRBV7-7; J: TRBJ2-7; size: .; D: .; DNA: TGTGCCAGCAGCCCCAACTCGGGGATGGGGGACGAGCAGTACTTC; CDR3: CASSPNSGMGDEQYF
V: TRBV12-3/TRBV12-4; J: TRBJ2-3; size: once; D: .; DNA: TGTGCCAGCAGTTCACCCGGGGATACGCAGTATTTT; CDR3: CASSSPGDTQYF
V: TRBV7-3; J: TRBJ2-1; size: .; D: TRBD2; DNA: TGTGCCAGCAGCGCGGGACTAGCGGGAGTTGAGCAGTTCTTC; CDR3: CASSAGLAGVEQFF
V: TRBV12-3/TRBV12-4; J: TRBJ1-2; size: few; D: TRBD1; DNA: TGTGCCAGCAATCCTGACAGGGACTATGGCTACACCTTC; CDR3: CASNPDRDYGYTF
V: TRBV6-5; J: TRBJ2-1; size: .; D: .; DNA: TGTGCCAGCAGGCAGGGGACATACTACAATGAGCAGTTCTTC; CDR3: CASRQGTYYNEQFF
V: TRBV3-1/TRBV3-2; J: TRBJ2-6; size: once; D: .; DNA: TGTGCCAGCAGACCCGGGATGCAATCTATTCTGACTTTC; CDR3: CASRPGMQSILTF
V: TRBV7-3; J: TRBJ2-5; size: once; D: .; DNA: TGTGCCAGCAGCCCCCTCGGCGAGACCCAGTACTTC; CDR3: CASSPLGETQYF
V: TRBV10-3; J: TRBJ2-7; size: .; D: .; DNA: TGTGCCGTTCAGAGGGACGGCACCTACGAGCAGTACTTC; CDR3: CAVQRDGTYEQYF
V: TRBV9; J: TRBJ2-3; size: .; D: .; DNA: TGTGCCAGCAGCGTATACCAGAGCACAGATACGCAGTATTTT; CDR3: CASSVYQSTDTQYF
V: TRBV12-5; J: TRBJ2-1; size: .; D: TRBD1; DNA: TGTGCTAGTGGTCCCGGGACAGGGGCCCTCAATGAGCAGTTCTTC; CDR3: CASGPGTGALNEQFF
V: TRBV30; J: TRBJ1-4; size: .; D: .; DNA: TGTGCCTGGAGTGTAAGGCGGGCGGGCGAAAAACTGTTTTTT; CDR3: CAWSVRRAGEKLFF
V: TRBV23-1; J: TRBJ1-2; size: .; D: .; DNA: TGCGCCAGCAGTCAATTCAAGGCTAATCAGGCAGGGCGGGGTGGCTACACCTTC; CDR3: CASSQFKANQAGRGGYTF
V: TRBV7-2; J: TRBJ2-2; size: .; D: .; DNA: TGTGCCAGCAGCTTAGCGGACTACACCGGGGAGCTGTTTTTT; CDR3: CASSLADYTGELFF
V: TRBV7-2; J: TRBJ1-6; size: .; D: .; DNA: TGTGCCAGCAGCCTTACCCGGATGGGGAATTCACCCCTCCACTTT; CDR3: CASSLTRMGNSPLHF
V: TRBV5-8; J: TRBJ1-5; size: .; D: .; DNA: TGTGCCAGCAGCTTGGCGTCACCTAGAGGGGATCAGCCCCAGCATTTT; CDR3: CASSLASPRGDQPQHF
V: TRBV4-3; J: TRBJ2-1; size: once; D: .; DNA: TGCGCCAGCAGCCCCGAGAGCGGTAGCGGAAACCCCTCCTACAATGAGCAGTTCTTC; CDR3: CASSPESGSGNPSYNEQFF
V: TRBV19; J: TRBJ1-4; size: .; D: .; DNA: TGTGCCAGTAGTATAGTTAACACGGAGGTACGGCTGTTTTTT; CDR3: CASSIVNTEVRLFF
V: TRBV9; J: TRBJ1-3; size: .; D: .; DNA: TGTGCCAGCAGCGTAGTCCCCACACCCGGTCGGGGGCGTGGAAACACCATATATTTT; CDR3: CASSVVPTPGRGRGNTIYF
V: TRBV19; J: TRBJ2-2; size: .; D: .; DNA: TGTGCCAGTAGTCAAAACAGGGTGTCCGGGGAGCTGTTTTTT; CDR3: CASSQNRVSGELFF
V: TRBV5-3; J: TRBJ1-4; size: .; D: .; DNA: TGTGCCAGAAGCCTAGGCGAAAAACTGTTTTTT; CDR3: CARSLGEKLFF
V: TRBV7-2; J: TRBJ1-2; size: .; D: .; DNA: TGTGCCAGCAGCTCCCCGCCAGGCGGTTATGGCTACACCTTC; CDR3: CASSSPPGGYGYTF
V: TRBV4-2; J: TRBJ1-3; size: .; D: TRBD1; DNA: TGTGCCAGCAGCCAACCTGACAGGGAAGGTGGAAACACCATATATTTT; CDR3: CASSQPDREGGNTIYF
V: TRBV5-1; J: TRBJ1-1; size: .; D: .; DNA: TGCGCCAGCAGCTTCGGACACCGAGCCTCCACTGAAGCTTTCTTT; CDR3: CASSFGHRASTEAFF